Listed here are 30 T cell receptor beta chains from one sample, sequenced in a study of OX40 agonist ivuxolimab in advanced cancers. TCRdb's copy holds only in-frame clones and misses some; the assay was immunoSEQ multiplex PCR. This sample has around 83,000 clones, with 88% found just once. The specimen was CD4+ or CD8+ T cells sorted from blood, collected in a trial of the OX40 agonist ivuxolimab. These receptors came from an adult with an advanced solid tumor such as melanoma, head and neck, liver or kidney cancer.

The CDR3: CASSEGRETQYF. CDR3 bases: TGTGCCAGCAGTGAAGGGAGGGAGACCCAGTACTTC. The rearrangement uses TRBV6-5 and TRBJ2-5, with D perhaps TRBD2 (6 bases). The germline V gene has CDR1 MNHEY and CDR2 SVGAGI. V gave up 5 bases and J gave up 5 bases, with 9 bases separating them. The CDR3 sequence is 12 residues long.

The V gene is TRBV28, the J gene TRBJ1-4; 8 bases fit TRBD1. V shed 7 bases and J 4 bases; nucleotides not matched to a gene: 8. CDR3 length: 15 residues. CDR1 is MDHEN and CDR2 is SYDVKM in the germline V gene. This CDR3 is CASTAPTGVNEKLFF. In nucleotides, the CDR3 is TGTGCCAGCACCGCCCCGACAGGGGTTAATGAAAAACTGTTTTTT.

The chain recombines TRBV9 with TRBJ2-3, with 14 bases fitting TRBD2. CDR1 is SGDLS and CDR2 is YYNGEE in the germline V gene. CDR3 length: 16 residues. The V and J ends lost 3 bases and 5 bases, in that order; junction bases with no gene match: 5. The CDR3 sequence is CASSAGLAGVQDTQYF. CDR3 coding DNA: TGTGCCAGCAGCGCGGGACTAGCGGGAGTTCAAGATACGCAGTATTTT.

The CDR3: CASSPGVRYGYTF. The CDR3 coding sequence is TGTGCCAGCAGCCCAGGGGTGCGCTATGGCTACACCTTC. The chain has TRBV5-6 and TRBJ1-2; possible D gene TRBD1, 6 bases. V lost 4 bases, J lost 4 bases, and 11 bases lay in between. The CDR3 is 13 amino acids. CDR1 is SGHDT and CDR2 is YYEEEE in the germline V gene.

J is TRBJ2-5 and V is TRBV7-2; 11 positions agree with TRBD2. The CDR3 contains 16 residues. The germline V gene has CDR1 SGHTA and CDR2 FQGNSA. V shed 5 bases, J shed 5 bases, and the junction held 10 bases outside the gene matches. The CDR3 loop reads CASSPALAGGRETQYF. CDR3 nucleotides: TGTGCCAGCAGCCCCGCGCTAGCGGGAGGACGGGAGACCCAGTACTTC.

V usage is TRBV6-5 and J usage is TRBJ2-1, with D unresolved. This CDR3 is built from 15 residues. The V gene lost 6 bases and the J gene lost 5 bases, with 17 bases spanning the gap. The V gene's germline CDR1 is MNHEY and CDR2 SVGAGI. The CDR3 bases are TGTGCCAGCAGCCCAGATGAATATCCCAACAATGAGCAGTTCTTC. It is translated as CASSPDEYPNNEQFF.

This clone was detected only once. The CDR3 sequence: CAWSLGQTSGYTF. CDR3 bases: TGTGCCTGGAGTTTGGGGCAGACTTCTGGCTACACCTTC. The genes are TRBV30 and TRBJ1-2; perhaps TRBD1 as D (5 bases). The CDR3 spans 13 residues. Between the trimmed V and J ends, which lost 2 bases and 7 bases, there was a span of 14 bases. Per germline, CDR1 GTSNPN and CDR2 SVGIG (reference sequence).

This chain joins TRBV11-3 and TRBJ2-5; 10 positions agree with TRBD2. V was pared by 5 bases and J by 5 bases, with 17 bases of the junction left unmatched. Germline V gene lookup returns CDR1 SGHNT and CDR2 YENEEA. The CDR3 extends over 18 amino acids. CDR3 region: CASSVRQASAGGFETQYF. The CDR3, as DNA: TGTGCCAGCAGCGTACGGCAGGCCTCAGCGGGAGGGTTTGAGACCCAGTACTTC.

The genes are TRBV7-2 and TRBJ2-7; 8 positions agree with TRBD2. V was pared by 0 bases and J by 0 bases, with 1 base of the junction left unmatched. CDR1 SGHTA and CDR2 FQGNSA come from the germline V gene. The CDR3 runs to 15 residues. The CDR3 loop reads CASSLASGSSYEQYF. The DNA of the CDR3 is TGTGCCAGCAGCTTAGCCAGCGGGAGCTCCTACGAGCAGTACTTC.

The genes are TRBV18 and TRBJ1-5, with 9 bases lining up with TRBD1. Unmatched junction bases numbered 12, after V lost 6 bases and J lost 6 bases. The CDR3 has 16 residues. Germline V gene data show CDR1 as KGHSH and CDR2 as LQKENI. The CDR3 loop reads CASSPGQGQRGQPQHF. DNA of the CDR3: TGTGCCAGCTCCCCGGGACAGGGCCAGCGCGGTCAGCCCCAGCATTTT.

The CDR3 protein is CASIPGQPAYEAFF. As DNA, the CDR3 is TGTGCCAGCATCCCAGGACAGCCGGCGTATGAAGCTTTCTTT. V is TRBV28 and J is TRBJ1-1; TRBD1 might be the D (6 bases). V was clipped by 7 bases and J by 7 bases, with 19 bases between them. CDR1 is MDHEN, CDR2 SYDVKM, per germline. This CDR3 comprises 14 residues. The full variable domain, completed using reference TRBV28 and TRBJ1-1, is DVKVTQSSRYLVKRTGEKVFLECVQDMDHENMFWYRQDPGLGLRLIYFSYDVKMKEKGDIPEGYSVSREKKERFSLILESASTNQTSMYLCASIPGQPAYEAFFGQGTRLTVV.

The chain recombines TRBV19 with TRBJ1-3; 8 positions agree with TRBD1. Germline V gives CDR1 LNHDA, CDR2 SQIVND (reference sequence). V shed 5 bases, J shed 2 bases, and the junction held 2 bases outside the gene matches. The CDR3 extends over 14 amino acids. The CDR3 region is CASSLGQAGNTIYF. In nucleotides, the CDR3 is TGTGCCAGTAGTCTGGGACAGGCTGGAAACACCATATATTTT.

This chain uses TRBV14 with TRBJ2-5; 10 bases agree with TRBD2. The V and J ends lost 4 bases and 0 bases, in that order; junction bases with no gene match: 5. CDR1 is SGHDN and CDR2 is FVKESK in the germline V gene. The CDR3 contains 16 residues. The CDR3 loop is CASSRGLARNQETQYF. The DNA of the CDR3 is TGTGCCAGCAGCCGGGGACTAGCGCGAAACCAAGAGACCCAGTACTTC.

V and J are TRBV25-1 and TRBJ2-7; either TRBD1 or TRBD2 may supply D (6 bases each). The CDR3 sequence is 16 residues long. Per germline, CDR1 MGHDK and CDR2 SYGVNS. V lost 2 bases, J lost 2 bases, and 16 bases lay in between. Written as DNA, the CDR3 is TGTGCCAGCAGTGAACTAGGGGGGACGGGGACCTACGAGCAGTACTTC. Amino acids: CASSELGGTGTYEQYF.

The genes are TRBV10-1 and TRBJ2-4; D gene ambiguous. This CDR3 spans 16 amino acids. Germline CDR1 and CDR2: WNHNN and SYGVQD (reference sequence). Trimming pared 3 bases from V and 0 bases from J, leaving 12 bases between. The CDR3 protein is CASSEQDFLAKNIQYF. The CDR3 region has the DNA TGCGCCAGCAGTGAACAAGACTTTCTAGCCAAAAACATTCAGTACTTC.

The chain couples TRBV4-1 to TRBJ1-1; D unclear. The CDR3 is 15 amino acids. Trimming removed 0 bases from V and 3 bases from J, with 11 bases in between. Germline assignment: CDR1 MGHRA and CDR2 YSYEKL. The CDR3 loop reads CASSQDRAADTEAFF. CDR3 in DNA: TGCGCCAGCAGCCAAGATAGGGCAGCAGACACTGAAGCTTTCTTT.

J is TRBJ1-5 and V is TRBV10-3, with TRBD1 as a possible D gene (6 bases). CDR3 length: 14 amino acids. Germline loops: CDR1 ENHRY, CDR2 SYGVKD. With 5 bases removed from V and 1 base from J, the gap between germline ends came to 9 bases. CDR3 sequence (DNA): TGTGCCATCAGTCCGGACAGCAGCAATCAGCCCCAGCATTTT. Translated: CAISPDSSNQPQHF.

CDR3 region: CASSLAPPTRGNTGELFF. CDR3 sequence (DNA): TGTGCCAGCAGCTTAGCGCCCCCAACGCGGGGGAACACCGGGGAGCTGTTTTTT. J is TRBJ2-2 and V is TRBV7-8, with D possibly matching TRBD2 (6 bases). The CDR3 runs to 18 residues. The germline CDR1 and CDR2 sequences are SGHVS and FQNEAQ. The V and J ends lost 0 bases and 1 base respectively, with 15 bases between them.

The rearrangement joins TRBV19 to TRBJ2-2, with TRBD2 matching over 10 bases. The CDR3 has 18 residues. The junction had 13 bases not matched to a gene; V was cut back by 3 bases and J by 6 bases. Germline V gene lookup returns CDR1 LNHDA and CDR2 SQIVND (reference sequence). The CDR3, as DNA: TGTGCCAGTAGTATCTTGGGTCTAGCGGGAGCGGGGGCCGGGGAGCTGTTTTTT. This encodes CASSILGLAGAGAGELFF.

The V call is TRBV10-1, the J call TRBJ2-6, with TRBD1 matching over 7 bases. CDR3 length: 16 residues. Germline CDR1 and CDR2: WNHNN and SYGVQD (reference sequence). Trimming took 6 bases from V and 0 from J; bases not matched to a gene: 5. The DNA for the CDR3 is TGCGCCAGCAGCCCCACAGGGGCCTCTGGGGCCAACGTCCTGACTTTC. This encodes CASSPTGASGANVLTF.

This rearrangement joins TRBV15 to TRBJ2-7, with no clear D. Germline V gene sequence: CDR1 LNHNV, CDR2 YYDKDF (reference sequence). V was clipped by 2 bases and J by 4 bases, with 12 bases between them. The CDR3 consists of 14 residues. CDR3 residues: CATSRMAEPYEQYF. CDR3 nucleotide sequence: TGTGCCACCAGCAGAATGGCGGAACCGTACGAGCAGTACTTC.

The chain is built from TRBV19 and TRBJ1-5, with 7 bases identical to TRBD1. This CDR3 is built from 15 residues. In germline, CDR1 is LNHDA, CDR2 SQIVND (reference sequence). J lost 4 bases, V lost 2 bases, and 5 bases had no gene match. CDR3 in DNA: TGTGCCAGTAGTATAACGCAGGGGGGGAATCAGCCCCAGCATTTT. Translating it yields CASSITQGGNQPQHF.

The CDR3 reads CASRPGQRESGANVLTF. The CDR3 bases are TGCGCCAGCAGACCGGGACAGCGAGAGTCTGGGGCCAACGTCCTGACTTTC. The chain has TRBV4-1 and TRBJ2-6; 7 bases are shared with TRBD1. The CDR3 is 17 residues long. Germline-derived CDR1 and CDR2 are MGHRA and YSYEKL. V dropped 6 bases and J dropped 1; count of bases not matched to a gene: 9.

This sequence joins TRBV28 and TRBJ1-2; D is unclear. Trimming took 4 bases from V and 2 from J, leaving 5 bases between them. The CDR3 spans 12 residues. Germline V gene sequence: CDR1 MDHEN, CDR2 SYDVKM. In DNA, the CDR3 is TGTGCCAGCAGTTGGGCAAACTATGGCTACACCTTC. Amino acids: CASSWANYGYTF.

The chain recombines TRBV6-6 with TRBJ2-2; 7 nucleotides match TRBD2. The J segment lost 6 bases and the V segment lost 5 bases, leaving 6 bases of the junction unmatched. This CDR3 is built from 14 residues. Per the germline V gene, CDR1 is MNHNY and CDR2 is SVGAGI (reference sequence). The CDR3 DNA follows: TGTGCCAGCAGTGTTCGGCGGGAGTCCGGGGAGCTGTTTTTT. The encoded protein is CASSVRRESGELFF.

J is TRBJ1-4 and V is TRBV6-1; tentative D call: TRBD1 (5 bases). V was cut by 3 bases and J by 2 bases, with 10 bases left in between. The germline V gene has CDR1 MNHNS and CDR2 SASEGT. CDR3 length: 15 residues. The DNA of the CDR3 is TGTGCCAGCAGTGAGGCGGCAGGGACTAATGAAAAACTGTTTTTT. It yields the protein CASSEAAGTNEKLFF.

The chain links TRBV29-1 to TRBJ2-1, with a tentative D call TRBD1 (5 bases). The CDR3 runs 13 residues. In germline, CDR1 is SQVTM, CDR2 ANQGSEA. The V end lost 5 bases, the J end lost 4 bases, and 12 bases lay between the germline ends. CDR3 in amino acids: CSVRREIYNEQFF. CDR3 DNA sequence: TGCAGCGTTCGCAGGGAAATTTACAATGAGCAGTTCTTC.

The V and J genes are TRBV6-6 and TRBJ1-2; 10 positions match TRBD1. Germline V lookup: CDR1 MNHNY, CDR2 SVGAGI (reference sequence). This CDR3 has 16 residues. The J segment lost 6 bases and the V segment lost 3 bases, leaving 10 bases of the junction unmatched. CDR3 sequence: CASSYDPMTGGNGYTF. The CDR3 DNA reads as TGTGCCAGCAGTTATGATCCCATGACAGGGGGCAATGGCTACACCTTC.

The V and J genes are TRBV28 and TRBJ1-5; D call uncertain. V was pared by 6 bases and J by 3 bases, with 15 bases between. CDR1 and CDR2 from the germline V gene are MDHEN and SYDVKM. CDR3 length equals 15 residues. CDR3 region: CASRREDSHNQPQHF. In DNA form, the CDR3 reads TGTGCCAGCAGAAGAGAGGACTCCCACAATCAGCCCCAGCATTTT.

This chain's CDR3 is CAIRGTSGNTDTQYF. The CDR3 nucleotides are TGTGCCATCAGGGGGACTAGCGGAAACACAGATACGCAGTATTTT. The V and J genes are TRBV10-3 and TRBJ2-3, with 11 bases fitting TRBD2. The CDR3 has 15 amino acids. The J segment lost 2 bases and the V segment lost 6 bases, leaving 4 bases of the junction unmatched. Germline V gene data show CDR1 as ENHRY and CDR2 as SYGVKD.